Below are 29 T cell receptor beta chains sequenced from a single sample in a study of T cell responses to AZD1222 COVID-19 vaccine. Clones were sequenced by immunoSEQ multiplex PCR, and TCRdb holds only the in-frame ones, with some missing. The repertoire has about 84,000 clones, 80% to 90% of them found once; the top ten carry about 12%. Sequences were derived from peripheral blood, sampled 28 days after the second AZD1222 dose. The receptors were sampled from an adult who received the AZD1222 COVID-19 vaccine.

This clone was observed a handful of times. This chain links TRBV20-1 with TRBJ2-1; no definite D call. Germline V lookup: CDR1 DFQATT, CDR2 SNEGSKA (reference sequence). Trimming stripped 4 bases from V and 3 bases from J, with 4 bases between. The CDR3 has 11 amino acids. CDR3 residues: CSANDYNEQFF. The CDR3 DNA reads TGCAGTGCTAACGACTACAATGAGCAGTTCTTC.

This CDR3 reads CASSLRAGGRNTEAFF. CDR3 coding DNA: TGCGCCAGCAGCTTGAGAGCAGGGGGGAGGAACACTGAAGCTTTCTTT. The rearrangement uses TRBV5-1 and TRBJ1-1; 7 bases map to TRBD1. The CDR3 extends over 16 amino acids. V lost 1 base and J lost 1; bases outside the gene matches: 7. Germline CDR1 SGHRS, CDR2 YFSETQ.

This chain links TRBV4-2 with TRBJ2-3; 10 bases match TRBD2. The CDR3 runs to 15 residues. The ends lost 4 bases at V and 5 bases at J; junction bases unmatched: 6. The germline V gene has CDR1 LGHNA and CDR2 YNFKEQ. The CDR3 region is CASSPSGGAGDTQYF. CDR3 in DNA: TGTGCCAGCAGCCCCAGCGGGGGGGCCGGAGATACGCAGTATTTT.

The chain recombines TRBV7-9 with TRBJ2-7; D may match TRBD1 or TRBD2 (5 bases each). With 5 bases removed from V and 1 base from J, the gap between germline ends came to 12 bases. CDR3 length: 14 residues. Germline CDR1 and CDR2: SEHNR and FQNEAQ (reference sequence). The CDR3: CASSPHGTSYEQYF. The CDR3 DNA is TGTGCCAGCAGCCCTCACGGGACGTCCTACGAGCAGTACTTC.

The chain has TRBV6-1 and TRBJ2-7; D ambiguous. Germline-derived CDR1 and CDR2 are MNHNS and SASEGT. The CDR3 runs to 14 residues. V was cut by 2 bases and J by 0 bases, with 8 bases left in between. The CDR3 DNA reads as TGTGCCAGCAGTGAATTGGGTAGCTCCTACGAGCAGTACTTC. Encoded protein: CASSELGSSYEQYF.

This chain links TRBV28 with TRBJ1-4; D not certain. The DNA end is a closer match to TRBJ2-2, so the J assignment may be wrong. Germline lookup yields CDR1 MDHEN and CDR2 SYDVKM. The CDR3 is made up of 12 amino acids. CDR3 loop: CASSLRTLELFF. CDR3 sequence (DNA): TGTGCCAGCAGTTTAAGGACCTTGGAGCTGTTTTTT.

The J gene is TRBJ1-6, the V gene TRBV7-9; D gene unclear. V lost 8 bases, J lost 0 bases, and 14 bases lay in between. Germline V gene sequence: CDR1 SEHNR, CDR2 FQNEAQ (reference sequence). The CDR3 extends over 16 amino acids. In DNA, the CDR3 is TGTGCCAGCCGCCAGACAATAAGCTCCTATAATTCACCCCTCCACTTT. Residues: CASRQTISSYNSPLHF.

The chain couples TRBV7-9 to TRBJ1-6; the D gene is possibly TRBD1 (5 bases). The CDR3 has 16 residues. The germline V gene encodes CDR1 SEHNR and CDR2 FQNEAQ (reference sequence). The V gene lost 3 bases and the J gene lost 9 bases, with 18 bases spanning the gap. This chain's CDR3 is CASSFVTGRGISPLHF. The CDR3, as DNA: TGTGCCAGCAGCTTTGTTACGGGGCGGGGGATTTCACCCCTCCACTTT.

This clone was recorded once. The gene calls are TRBV4-3 and TRBJ2-3, with D possibly matching TRBD2 (5 bases). The germline V gene has CDR1 LGHNA and CDR2 YSLEER. This CDR3 is 13 amino acids long. Trimming removed 0 bases from V and 8 bases from J, with 9 bases in between. CDR3 in amino acids: CASSQENRGTQYF. In DNA form, the CDR3 reads TGCGCCAGCAGCCAAGAGAATCGGGGTACGCAGTATTTT.

V and J are TRBV5-4 and TRBJ1-5; the D is unclear. The CDR3 is 15 residues long. Trimming removed 2 bases at V and 5 bases at J, with 14 bases between. From germline, CDR1 is SGHNT and CDR2 YYREEE (reference sequence). The CDR3 sequence is CASSLGPGGYQPQHF. The CDR3 coding sequence is TGTGCCAGCAGCTTAGGGCCAGGAGGATATCAGCCCCAGCATTTT.

The chain employs TRBV6-2 or TRBV6-3 and TRBJ2-1; 9 nucleotides line up with TRBD2. Trimming took 5 bases from V and 7 from J; bases not matched to a gene: 6. CDR3 size: 14 residues. The germline V gene has CDR1 MNHEY and CDR2 SVGEGT. CDR3 in amino acids: CASSAGGPRNEQFF. Written as DNA, the CDR3 is TGTGCCAGCAGTGCGGGAGGGCCGCGGAATGAGCAGTTCTTC.

J is TRBJ1-2 and V is TRBV28; weak D call: TRBD1 (6 bases). Germline assignment: CDR1 MDHEN and CDR2 SYDVKM. V was cut by 7 bases and J by 4 bases, with 13 bases left in between. This CDR3 contains 13 residues. CDR3 DNA sequence: TGTGCCAGCATCTCTGACAGGCTCTATGGCTACACCTTC. It encodes CASISDRLYGYTF.

The rearrangement joins TRBV7-3 to TRBJ2-2; D unresolved. V was pared by 5 bases and J by 7 bases, with 11 bases between. The CDR3 is 13 amino acids. Germline V CDR1 and CDR2: SGHTA, FQGTGA. The CDR3 DNA is TGTGCCAGCAGCACCCGCCGTAACGGGGAGCTGTTTTTT. Its translation: CASSTRRNGELFF.

This clone turned up a few times. The rearrangement joins TRBV6-5 to TRBJ2-2; D perhaps matches TRBD2 (5 bases). Trimming took off 6 bases at V and 5 bases at J, with 10 bases between the two ends. The CDR3 is 13 amino acids. CDR1 and CDR2 from the germline V gene are MNHEY and SVGAGI. The CDR3 DNA sequence: TGTGCCAGCAGGGGCTCGGGAACCGGGGAGCTGTTTTTT. Amino acids: CASRGSGTGELFF.

The V gene is TRBV11-3, the J gene TRBJ1-1; tentative D call: TRBD1 (5 bases). Germline V gene data show CDR1 as SGHNT and CDR2 as YENEEA. V was shortened by 5 bases and J by 2 bases, with 12 bases between the two germline ends. The length of the CDR3 is 14 residues. The CDR3 nucleotides read TGTGCCAGCAGCAAAATGACAGATAACACTGAAGCTTTCTTT. Amino acids: CASSKMTDNTEAFF.

This chain joins TRBV29-1 and TRBJ2-1; D is uncertain. The CDR3 totals 13 residues. Trimming stripped 6 bases from V and 5 bases from J, with 14 bases between. The germline gives CDR1 SQVTM, CDR2 ANQGSEA. In DNA, the CDR3 is TGCAGCGTAGCACTTCAGGTGAACAATGAGCAGTTCTTC. Translation gives CSVALQVNNEQFF.

This clone is a singleton in its sample. The V call is TRBV5-1, the J call TRBJ1-6; 9 positions agree with TRBD1. The CDR3 spans 15 residues. V dropped 4 bases and J dropped 9; count of bases not matched to a gene: 8. Germline lookup yields CDR1 SGHRS and CDR2 YFSETQ. Here the CDR3 reads CASSTQGAIGSPLHF. CDR3 nucleotides: TGCGCCAGCAGCACACAGGGGGCGATTGGTTCACCCCTCCACTTT.

In its sample, this clone was seen once. The chain combines TRBV7-8 with TRBJ1-6; no clear D gene. CDR3 length: 12 residues. Looked up from germline, CDR1 is SGHVS and CDR2 is FQNEAQ. The V end was cut by 2 bases, the J end by 10 bases, with 6 bases between. The CDR3 spells CASSLTGSPLHF. The CDR3 DNA follows: TGTGCCAGCAGCTTAACCGGGTCACCCCTCCACTTT. The whole variable domain, filled in from reference TRBV7-8 and TRBJ1-6, reads GAGVSQSPRYKVAKRGQDVALRCDPISGHVSLFWYQQALGQGPEFLTYFQNEAQLDKSGLPSDRFFAERPEGSVSTLKIQRTQQEDSAVYLCASSLTGSPLHFGNGTRLTVT.

This chain connects TRBV2 to TRBJ2-1, with TRBD2 identical over 8 bases. Germline V CDR1 and CDR2: SNHLY, FYNNEI. Germline trimming cut 6 bases from V and 4 bases from J; bases unmatched to any gene: 8. This CDR3 has 15 amino acids. The CDR3, as DNA: TGTGCCAGCAGCCGAGCGGGAGCTCTTTACAATGAGCAGTTCTTC. This gives the protein CASSRAGALYNEQFF.

The CDR3 bases are TGTGCCAGCTTCTCCGGGACCTTATTCACCTTC. It translates to CASFSGTLFTF. V gene TRBV25-1 combines with J gene TRBJ1-2; D possibly corresponds to TRBD1 (5 bases). CDR1 is MGHDK and CDR2 is SYGVNS in the germline V gene. The CDR3 loop spans 11 amino acids. Trimming cost V 8 bases and J 13 bases, with 17 bases left between them.

The chain recombines TRBV3-1 (or the pseudogene TRBV3-2) with TRBJ1-6, with no clear D. V was clipped by 0 bases and J by 9 bases, with 15 bases between them. The CDR3 loop spans 16 amino acids. Germline V gene lookup returns CDR1 LGHDT and CDR2 YNNKEL (reference sequence). The CDR3 DNA is TGTGCCAGCAGCCAAGATCGCCTGCGCCGGGGTTCACCCCTCCACTTT. This codes for CASSQDRLRRGSPLHF.

The chain employs TRBV6-2 or TRBV6-3 and TRBJ2-1; D perhaps matches TRBD2 (6 bases). Germline loops: CDR1 MNHEY, CDR2 SVGEGT. V was trimmed by 2 bases and J by 8 bases, leaving 10 bases between them. The CDR3 has 13 amino acids. Written as DNA, the CDR3 is TGTGCCAGCAGTTACGGGAGGTCCCATGAGCAGTTCTTC. It translates to CASSYGRSHEQFF.

The CDR3 coding sequence is TGTGCCACCAGCAGAGATCGGGCTCTATACAATGAGCAGTTCTTC. This sequence encodes CATSRDRALYNEQFF. The chain is built from TRBV15 and TRBJ2-1; unclear D gene. This CDR3 comprises 15 residues. The V end was cut by 0 bases, the J end by 4 bases, with 10 bases between. Germline values: CDR1 LNHNV, CDR2 YYDKDF (reference sequence).

This clone was picked up one time. The V gene is TRBV7-9, the J gene TRBJ1-2, with no clear D. Germline V lookup: CDR1 SEHNR, CDR2 FQNEAQ (reference sequence). V lost 6 bases, J lost 7 bases, and 12 bases lay in between. This CDR3 is 12 amino acids long. CDR3 sequence: CASRSNSVGYTF. DNA of the CDR3: TGTGCCAGCAGGTCCAATAGCGTTGGCTACACCTTC.

The rearrangement links TRBV5-8 to TRBJ1-4; D is unclear. This CDR3 contains 13 residues. Per germline, CDR1 SGHTS and CDR2 YDEGEE. V was clipped by 6 bases and J by 4 bases, with 10 bases between them. The CDR3: CASNRRNNEKLFF. The CDR3 DNA is TGTGCCAGCAATCGGCGGAATAATGAAAAACTGTTTTTT.

This chain connects TRBV3-1 (or the pseudogene TRBV3-2) to TRBJ1-1; D remains unclear. Trimming removed 5 bases from V and 3 bases from J, with 13 bases in between. This CDR3 comprises 14 residues. CDR1 is LGHDT and CDR2 is YNNKEL in the germline V gene (reference sequence). DNA for the CDR3: TGTGCCAGCAGCTCAGGTGGCAGCCACACTGAAGCTTTCTTT. This sequence encodes CASSSGGSHTEAFF.

The J gene is TRBJ1-2, the V gene TRBV29-1, with D maybe TRBD1 (6 bases). V lost 7 bases and J lost 2, with 11 bases in between. Germline CDR1 and CDR2: SQVTM and ANQGSEA. This CDR3 comprises 12 residues. The CDR3 here is CSGRTANYGYTF. The CDR3 coding sequence is TGCAGCGGCAGGACAGCCAACTATGGCTACACCTTC.

This clone was recorded only once. This sequence joins TRBV4-3 and TRBJ2-3; D is perhaps TRBD2 (6 bases). The CDR3 runs 17 residues. In germline, CDR1 is LGHNA, CDR2 YSLEER. V dropped 1 base and J dropped 1 base, with 15 bases sitting between them. CDR3 in amino acids: CASSQGGGTVGTDTQYF. In nucleotides, the CDR3 is TGCGCCAGCAGCCAAGGAGGAGGGACGGTTGGCACAGATACGCAGTATTTT.

The chain combines TRBV4-2 with TRBJ2-7, with D hard to call. CDR1 is LGHNA and CDR2 is YNFKEQ in the germline V gene. The CDR3 has 14 amino acids. V lost 0 bases and J 4 bases, leaving 10 bases between the germline ends. CDR3 in DNA: TGTGCCAGCAGCCAAGATCTTTCCGAATACGAGCAGTACTTC. This encodes CASSQDLSEYEQYF.